This T cell receptor beta chain was recovered during a study of T cell responses to AZD1222 COVID-19 vaccine. On this clone: Its specificity is not known.

The germline V gene encodes CDR1 SGHRS and CDR2 YFSETQ. J lost 3 bases, V lost 3 bases, and 14 bases had no gene match. There are 19 residues in the CDR3. The repertoire was sequenced with immunoSEQ multiplex PCR; TCRdb's copy has only in-frame clones and lacks some. The sample includes roughly 100,000 clones, 75% to 90% of them seen just once. Points from the study as a whole: Sampling captured repertoires only after the peak T cell response.

The V call is TRBV5-1, the J call TRBJ2-7; 14 nucleotides agree with TRBD2. This TCR was sampled from an adult in good health. The material was peripheral blood, obtained on day 0 of AZD1222 vaccination. The CDR3 DNA reads as TGCGCCAGCAGCTCCCCCGGGACTAGCGGGAGCGGGGAGTACTACGAGCAGTACTTC. Encoded protein: CASSSPGTSGSGEYYEQYF.